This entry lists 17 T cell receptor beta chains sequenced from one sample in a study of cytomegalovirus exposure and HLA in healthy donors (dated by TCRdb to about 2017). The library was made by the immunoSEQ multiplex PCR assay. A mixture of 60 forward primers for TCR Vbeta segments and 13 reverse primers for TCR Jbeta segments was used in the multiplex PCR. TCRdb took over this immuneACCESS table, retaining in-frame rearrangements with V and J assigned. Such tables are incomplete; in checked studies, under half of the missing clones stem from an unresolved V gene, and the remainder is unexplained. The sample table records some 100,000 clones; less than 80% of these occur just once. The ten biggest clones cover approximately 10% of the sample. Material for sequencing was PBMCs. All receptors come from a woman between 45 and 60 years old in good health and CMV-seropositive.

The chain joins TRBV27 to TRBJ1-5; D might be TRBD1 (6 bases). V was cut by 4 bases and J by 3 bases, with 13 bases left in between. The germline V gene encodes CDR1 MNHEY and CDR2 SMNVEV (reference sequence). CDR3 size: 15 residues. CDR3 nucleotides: TGTGCCAGCAGTTCCGGCGGGGGGCACAATCAGCCCCAGCATTTT. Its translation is CASSSGGGHNQPQHF.

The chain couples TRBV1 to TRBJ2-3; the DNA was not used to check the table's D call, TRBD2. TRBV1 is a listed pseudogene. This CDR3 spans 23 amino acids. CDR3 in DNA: TGCACCAGCAGCCAAGAGGGTTCCCTGACTAGCGGGAATTTCGAGTCAGGGACAGATACGCAGTATTTT. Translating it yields CTSSQEGSLTSGNFESGTDTQYF.

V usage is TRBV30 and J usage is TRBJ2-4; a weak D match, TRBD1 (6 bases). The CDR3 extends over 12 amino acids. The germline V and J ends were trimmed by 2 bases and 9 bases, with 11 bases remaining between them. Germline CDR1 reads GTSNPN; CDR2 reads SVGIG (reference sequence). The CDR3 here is CAWSQGKGIQYF. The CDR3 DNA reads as TGTGCCTGGAGTCAGGGGAAAGGCATTCAGTACTTC.

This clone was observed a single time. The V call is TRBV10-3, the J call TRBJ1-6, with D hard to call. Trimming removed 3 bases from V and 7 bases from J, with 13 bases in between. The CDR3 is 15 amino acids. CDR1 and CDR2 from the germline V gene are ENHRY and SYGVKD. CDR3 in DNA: TGTGCCATCAGTGATCTAGAAGGCACAAATTCACCCCTCCACTTT. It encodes CAISDLEGTNSPLHF.

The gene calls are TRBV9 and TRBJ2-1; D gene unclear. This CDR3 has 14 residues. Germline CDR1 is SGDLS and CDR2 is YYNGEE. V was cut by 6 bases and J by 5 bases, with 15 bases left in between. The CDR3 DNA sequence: TGTGCCAGCACCCCAAGCCTCGCCGACAATGAGCAGTTCTTC. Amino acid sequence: CASTPSLADNEQFF.

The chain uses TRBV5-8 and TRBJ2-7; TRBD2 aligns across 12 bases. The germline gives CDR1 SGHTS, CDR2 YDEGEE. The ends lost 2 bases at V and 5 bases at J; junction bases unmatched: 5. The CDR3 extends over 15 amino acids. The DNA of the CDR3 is TGTGCCAGCAGCTTATTTAGACTAGCGGGAGACGAGCAGTACTTC. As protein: CASSLFRLAGDEQYF.

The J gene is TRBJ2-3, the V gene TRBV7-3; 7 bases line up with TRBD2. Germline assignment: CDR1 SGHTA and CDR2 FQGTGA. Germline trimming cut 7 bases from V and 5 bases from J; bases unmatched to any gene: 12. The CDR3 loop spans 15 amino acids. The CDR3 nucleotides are TGTGCCAGCAACTTCGTGGGCGGGAGCGGAGATACGCAGTATTTT. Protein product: CASNFVGGSGDTQYF.

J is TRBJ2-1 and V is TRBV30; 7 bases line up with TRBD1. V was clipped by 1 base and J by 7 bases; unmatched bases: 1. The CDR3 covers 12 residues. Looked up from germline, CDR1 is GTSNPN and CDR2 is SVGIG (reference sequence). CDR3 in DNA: TGTGCCTGGAGTGACAGGGGTAATGAGCAGTTCTTC. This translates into CAWSDRGNEQFF.

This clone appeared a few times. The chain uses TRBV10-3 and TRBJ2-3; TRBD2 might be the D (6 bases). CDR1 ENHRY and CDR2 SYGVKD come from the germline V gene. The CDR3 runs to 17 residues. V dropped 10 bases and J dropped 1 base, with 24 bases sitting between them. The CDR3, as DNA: TGTGCCACCCATGACACCATAGGAGGGGTGGGCACAGATACGCAGTATTTT. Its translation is CATHDTIGGVGTDTQYF.

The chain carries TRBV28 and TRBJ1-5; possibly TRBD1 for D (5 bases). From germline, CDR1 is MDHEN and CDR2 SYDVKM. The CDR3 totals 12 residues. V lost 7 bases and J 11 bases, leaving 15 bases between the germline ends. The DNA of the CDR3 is TGTGCCAGCACCCCATGGGGGGGAGCCCAGCATTTT. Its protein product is CASTPWGGAQHF.

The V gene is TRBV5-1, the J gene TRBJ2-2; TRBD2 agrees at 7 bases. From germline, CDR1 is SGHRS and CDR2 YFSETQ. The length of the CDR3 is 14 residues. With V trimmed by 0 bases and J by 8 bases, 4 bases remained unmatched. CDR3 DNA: TGCGCCAGCAGCTTGGGGACTAGTACTGGGGAGCTGTTTTTT. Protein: CASSLGTSTGELFF.

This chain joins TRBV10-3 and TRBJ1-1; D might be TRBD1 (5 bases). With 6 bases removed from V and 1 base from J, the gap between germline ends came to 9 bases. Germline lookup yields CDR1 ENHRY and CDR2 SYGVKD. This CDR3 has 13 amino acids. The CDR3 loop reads CAIRQTENTEAFF. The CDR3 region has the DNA TGTGCCATCAGGCAGACAGAGAACACTGAAGCTTTCTTT.

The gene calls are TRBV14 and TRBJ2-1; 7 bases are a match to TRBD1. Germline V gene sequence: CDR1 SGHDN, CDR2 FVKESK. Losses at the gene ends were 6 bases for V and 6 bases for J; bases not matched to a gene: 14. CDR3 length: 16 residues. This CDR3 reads CASRGVSRQGSNEQFF. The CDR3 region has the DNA TGTGCCAGCAGAGGAGTTTCGAGACAGGGAAGCAATGAGCAGTTCTTC.

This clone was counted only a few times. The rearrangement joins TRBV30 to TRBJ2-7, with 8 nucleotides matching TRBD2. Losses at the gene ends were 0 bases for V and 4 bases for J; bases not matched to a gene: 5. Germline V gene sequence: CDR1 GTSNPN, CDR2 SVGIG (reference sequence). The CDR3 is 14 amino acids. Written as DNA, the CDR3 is TGTGCCTGGAGTGTGGTATTAGCGGGATACGAGCAGTACTTC. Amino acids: CAWSVVLAGYEQYF.

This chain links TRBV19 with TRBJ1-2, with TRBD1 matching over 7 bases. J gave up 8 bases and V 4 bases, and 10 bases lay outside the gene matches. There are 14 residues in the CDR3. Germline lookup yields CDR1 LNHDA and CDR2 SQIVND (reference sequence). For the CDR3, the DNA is TGTGCCAGTAGTAGATGGACAGGCCCTGGCGGCTACACCTTC. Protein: CASSRWTGPGGYTF.

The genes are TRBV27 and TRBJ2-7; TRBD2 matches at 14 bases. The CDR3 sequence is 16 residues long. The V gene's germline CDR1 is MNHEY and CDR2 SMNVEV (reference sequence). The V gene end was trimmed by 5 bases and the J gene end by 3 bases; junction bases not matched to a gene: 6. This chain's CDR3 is CASSLRTSGGNYEQYF. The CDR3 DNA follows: TGTGCCAGCAGTCTCCGGACTAGCGGGGGGAACTACGAGCAGTACTTC.

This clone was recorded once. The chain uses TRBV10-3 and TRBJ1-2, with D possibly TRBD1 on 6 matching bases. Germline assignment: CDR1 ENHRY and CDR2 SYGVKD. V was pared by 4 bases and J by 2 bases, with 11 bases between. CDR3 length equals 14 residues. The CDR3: CAISGSGTNYGYTF. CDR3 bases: TGTGCCATCAGTGGATCCGGGACAAACTATGGCTACACCTTC.